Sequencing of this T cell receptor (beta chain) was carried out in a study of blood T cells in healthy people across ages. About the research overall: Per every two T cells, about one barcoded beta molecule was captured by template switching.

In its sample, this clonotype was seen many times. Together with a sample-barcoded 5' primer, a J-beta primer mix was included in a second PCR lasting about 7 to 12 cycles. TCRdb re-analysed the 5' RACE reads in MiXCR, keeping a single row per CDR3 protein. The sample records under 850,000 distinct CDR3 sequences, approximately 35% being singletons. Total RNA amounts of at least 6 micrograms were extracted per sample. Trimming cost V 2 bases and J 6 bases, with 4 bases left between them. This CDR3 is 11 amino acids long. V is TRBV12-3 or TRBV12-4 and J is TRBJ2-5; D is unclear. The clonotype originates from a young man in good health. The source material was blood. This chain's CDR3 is CASSLQKTQYF. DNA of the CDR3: TGTGCCAGCAGTTTACAAAAGACCCAGTACTTC.